A selection of T cell receptor beta chains follows, all from one sample in a study of early stage breast cancer tumors. The assay was immunoSEQ multiplex PCR, and TCRdb's table has in-frame clones only and misses some. The sample yields some 75,000 clones, around four fifths seen once. Material: blood. These receptors came from a person aged 60 to 70 with breast cancer. The CDR3 runs from the conserved cysteine through the conserved F or W. D genes are given only for firm matches. Not all rows give a size; the values are once, few, many and, for expanded clones, a class.

D gene	V gene	clone size	J gene	CDR3 protein	CDR3 DNA
TRBD1	TRBV4-1	once	TRBJ1-4	CASSQGPMTGDREKLFF	TGCGCCAGCAGCCAAGGCCCTATGACAGGGGACCGTGAAAAACTGTTTTTT
TRBD1	TRBV7-9	.	TRBJ2-2	CASSLFRGQGASTGELFF	TGTGCCAGCAGCTTATTCCGGGGACAGGGGGCCTCTACCGGGGAGCTGTTTTTT
.	TRBV5-1	.	TRBJ2-3	CASRKEGRTDTQYF	TGCGCCAGCAGAAAGGAGGGCCGCACAGATACGCAGTATTTT
.	TRBV6-5	.	TRBJ2-6	CASAGWSSGANVLTF	TGTGCCAGCGCCGGGTGGAGCTCTGGGGCCAACGTCCTGACTTTC
.	TRBV7-2	.	TRBJ1-2	CASSPRQTGYTF	TGTGCCAGCAGCCCGAGACAGACTGGCTACACCTTC
.	TRBV11-3	.	TRBJ2-7	CASSLTGVAEQYF	TGTGCCAGCAGCTTGACGGGAGTAGCCGAGCAGTACTTC
.	TRBV27	.	TRBJ1-1	CASSFRRGTEAFF	TGTGCCAGCAGTTTCCGCCGTGGCACTGAAGCTTTCTTT
.	TRBV28	.	TRBJ2-7	CASSLSGRGNEQYF	TGTGCCAGCAGCCTAAGCGGCAGGGGAAACGAGCAGTACTTC
.	TRBV25-1	few	TRBJ1-5	CASGLVGPQHF	TGTGCCAGCGGGCTCGTGGGGCCCCAGCATTTT
.	TRBV19	.	TRBJ1-1	CASSMSGMGHTEAFF	TGTGCCAGTAGTATGAGTGGCATGGGACACACTGAAGCTTTCTTT
TRBD1	TRBV9	.	TRBJ1-1	CASSQTGGGPYTEAFF	TGTGCCAGCAGCCAAACAGGGGGAGGGCCGTACACTGAAGCTTTCTTT
TRBD2	TRBV2	.	TRBJ2-3	CASSELAGGLTDTQYF	TGTGCCAGCAGTGAACTAGCGGGGGGGCTCACAGATACGCAGTATTTT
.	TRBV2	.	TRBJ2-1	CASQGNEQFF	TGTGCCTCTCAAGGCAATGAGCAGTTCTTC
.	TRBV5-1	few	TRBJ2-1	CASAIDAFYEQFF	TGCGCCAGCGCCATCGACGCGTTCTATGAGCAGTTCTTC
.	TRBV18	few	TRBJ1-6	CASSPDNSPLHF	TGTGCCAGCTCACCCGACAATTCACCCCTCCACTTT
.	TRBV6-5	.	TRBJ1-2	CASSRRVAYGYTF	TGTGCCAGCAGCCGGCGGGTTGCATATGGCTACACCTTC
.	TRBV19	few	TRBJ1-4	CASSIVRGTNEKLFF	TGTGCCAGTAGTATAGTCCGAGGGACAAATGAAAAACTGTTTTTT
.	TRBV5-1	.	TRBJ1-1	CASSWGQNTEAFF	TGCGCCAGCAGCTGGGGACAGAACACTGAAGCTTTCTTT
.	TRBV2	.	TRBJ1-1	CASTEVGQLNTEAFF	TGTGCCAGCACTGAGGTAGGGCAGTTAAACACTGAAGCTTTCTTT
TRBD2	TRBV7-2	.	TRBJ2-1	CASSAAGTSNEQFF	TGTGCCAGCAGCGCAGCCGGGACTAGCAATGAGCAGTTCTTC
.	TRBV5-4	.	TRBJ2-3	CASSLAGRGVDTQYF	TGTGCCAGCAGCCTGGCGGGTAGGGGAGTAGATACGCAGTATTTT
.	TRBV28	.	TRBJ2-7	CASSPYDITYEQYF	TGTGCCAGCAGTCCCTACGACATAACCTACGAGCAGTACTTC
TRBD1	TRBV5-4	.	TRBJ1-2	CASSLSWTGGGGYTF	TGTGCCAGCAGCTTGTCTTGGACAGGGGGAGGAGGCTACACCTTC
.	TRBV15	.	TRBJ2-1	CATSRRGYNEQFF	TGTGCCACCAGCAGGAGGGGGTACAATGAGCAGTTCTTC
TRBD1	TRBV28	.	TRBJ1-5	CASSSRDRQPQHF	TGTGCCAGCAGTTCCCGGGACAGGCAGCCCCAGCATTTT
.	TRBV2	.	TRBJ2-2	CASSESGLGDTGELFF	TGTGCCAGCAGTGAGTCAGGACTTGGAGACACCGGGGAGCTGTTTTTT
TRBD1	TRBV6-1	.	TRBJ1-6	CASSGDRDREIVGNSPLHF	TGTGCCAGCAGTGGGGACCGGGACAGGGAGATAGTTGGTAATTCACCCCTCCACTTT
TRBD1	TRBV6-4	.	TRBJ1-5	CASSGDRDNQPQHF	TGTGCCAGCAGTGGGGACAGGGACAATCAGCCCCAGCATTTT
TRBD2	TRBV9	few	TRBJ2-1	CASSVDGLVDEQFF	TGTGCCAGCAGCGTCGACGGACTAGTCGATGAGCAGTTCTTC
.	TRBV6-1	once	TRBJ1-5	CASSEEDNSNQPQHF	TGTGCCAGCAGTGAAGAGGACAATAGCAATCAGCCCCAGCATTTT
TRBD1	TRBV28	.	TRBJ1-5	CASSPTGTGGPSNQPQHF	TGTGCCAGCAGTCCAACCGGGACAGGGGGCCCCAGCAATCAGCCCCAGCATTTT
.	TRBV13	.	TRBJ1-4	CASTTGGNEKLFF	TGTGCCAGCACCACCGGGGGGAACGAAAAACTGTTTTTT
.	TRBV9	.	TRBJ1-1	CASSEALLRPDNVAFF	TGTGCCAGCAGCGAGGCCCTCCTCCGGCCGGACAACGTGGCTTTCTTT
TRBD1	TRBV5-1	.	TRBJ2-7	CASSFDRDYEQYF	TGCGCCAGCAGCTTCGACAGGGACTACGAGCAGTACTTC
TRBD2	TRBV9	.	TRBJ2-1	CASSVFSGRQGEQFF	TGTGCCAGCAGCGTATTTAGCGGGAGGCAGGGGGAGCAGTTCTTC
.	TRBV28	few	TRBJ2-7	CASSDTGREQYF	TGTGCCAGCAGTGACACCGGTCGCGAGCAGTACTTC
.	TRBV7-6	medium-sized	TRBJ1-2	CASSPTAFDSYTF	TGTGCCAGCAGTCCGACAGCTTTTGATAGCTACACCTTC
.	TRBV25-1	.	TRBJ1-3	CASSEFFLSGPTGNTIYF	TGTGCCAGCAGTGAATTTTTCCTGAGTGGACCAACCGGAAACACCATATATTTT
TRBD2	TRBV29-1	.	TRBJ2-1	CSGTTSGDEQFF	TGCAGCGGAACAACTAGCGGGGATGAGCAGTTCTTC
TRBD1	TRBV7-7	.	TRBJ1-5	CASRSDRGGSYSNQPQHF	TGTGCTAGCAGATCTGACAGGGGCGGGAGTTATAGCAATCAGCCCCAGCATTTT
.	TRBV28	.	TRBJ1-2	CASSLGGRTNGYTF	TGTGCCAGCAGTTTAGGAGGGAGGACTAATGGCTACACCTTC
TRBD1	TRBV5-1	.	TRBJ1-2	CASSLETGGNYGYTF	TGCGCCAGCAGCTTGGAGACAGGGGGCAACTATGGCTACACCTTC